This T cell receptor (beta chain) was sequenced for a study of T cells after yellow fever vaccination. Study details: SMART-Seq v4 Ultra Low Input served to prepare low-cell-number fractions.

Study-level points and caveats: The appearance of a small share of clonotypes in both CD4 and CD8 compartments was observed.

This clonotype was picked up a small number of times. Its target is not known. TCRdb itself ran the 5' RACE reads through MiXCR, one entry per CDR3 protein. The sample shows about 240,000 distinct CDR3 sequences, about 7% of them seen only once. V lost 4 bases, J lost 7 bases, and 6 bases stayed unmatched. Looked up from germline, CDR1 is SQVTM and CDR2 is ANQGSEA. This CDR3 is built from 13 residues. This chain uses TRBV29-1 with TRBJ2-2; 7 nucleotides align to TRBD2. Sequencing was performed on CD4+ T cells sorted from PBMCs, taken 15 days after the yellow fever booster vaccination. This clonotype was obtained from a man aged 25 to 40 who received the YFV17D yellow fever vaccine. CDR3 residues: CSVAGGGGGELFF. DNA for the CDR3: TGCAGCGTTGCTGGGGGGGGTGGCGGGGAGCTGTTTTTT.